The T cell receptor beta chain described here comes from a study of T-cell reconstitution after alpha-beta-depleted transplantation in children. General study results and limits: Elevated TCRbeta diversity at day 60 was traced, in some patients, to surviving recipient T cells and thymic progenitors. Most T-cell counts and diversity one year after the transplant came from T cells that were newly produced. About two months after transplant, alpha-beta T cells reportedly came from several hundred expanded graft clones.

The V segment lost 4 bases and the J segment 4 bases; nucleotides outside the gene matches: 8. CDR3 length: 15 amino acids. The germline gives CDR1 SGDLS, CDR2 YYNGEE. Unique molecular identifiers featured in how the TCRbeta library was prepared. TCRdb fed the PCR reads into MiXCR, producing one record per CDR3 protein. Here the sample spans 450,000 to 600,000 distinct CDR3 sequences, over 10% being singletons. With respect to this clonotype: The antigen remains unidentified.

The genes are TRBV9 and TRBJ2-5; TRBD2 agrees at 9 bases. This sample comprised PBMCs, mostly from graft donor cells, obtained 360 days after TCRalphabeta/CD19-depleted stem cell transplant. The clonotype comes from a male patient younger than 18 who had a stem cell transplant for acute myeloid leukemia, so the T cells may come from the graft donor. The DNA of the CDR3 is TGTGCCAGCAGCCCTCGAGGTAGCGGGAGAGAGACCCAGTACTTC. It specifies CASSPRGSGRETQYF. Full variable domain (remainder filled in from reference TRBV9 and TRBJ2-5): DSGVTQTPKHLITATGQRVTLRCSPRSGDLSVYWYQQSLDQGLQFLIQYYNGEERAKGNILERFSAQQFPDLHSELNLSSLELGDSALYFCASSPRGSGRETQYFGPGTRLLVL.